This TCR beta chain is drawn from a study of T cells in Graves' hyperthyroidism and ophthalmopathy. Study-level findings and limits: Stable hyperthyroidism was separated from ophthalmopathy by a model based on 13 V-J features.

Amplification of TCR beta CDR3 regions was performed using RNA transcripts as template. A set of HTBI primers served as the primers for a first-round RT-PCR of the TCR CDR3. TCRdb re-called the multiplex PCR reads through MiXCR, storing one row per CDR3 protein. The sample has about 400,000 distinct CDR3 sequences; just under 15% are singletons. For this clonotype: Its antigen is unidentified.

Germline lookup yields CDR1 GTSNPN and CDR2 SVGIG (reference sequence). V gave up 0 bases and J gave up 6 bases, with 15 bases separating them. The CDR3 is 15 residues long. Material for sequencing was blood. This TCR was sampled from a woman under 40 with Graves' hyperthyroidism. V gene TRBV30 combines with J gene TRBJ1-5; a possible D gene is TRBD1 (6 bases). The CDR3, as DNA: TGTGCCTGGAGTGTTAGGGGGGCGCAGGGTCAGCCCCAGCATTTT. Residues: CAWSVRGAQGQPQHF.